This T cell receptor beta chain was captured in a study of cytomegalovirus exposure and HLA in healthy donors. With 2 bases removed from V and 5 bases from J, the gap between germline ends came to 13 bases. Germline CDR1 reads SEHNR; CDR2 reads FQNEAQ (reference sequence). The CDR3 runs to 15 residues. The donors (healthy individuals) were bone marrow donors. With 60 Vbeta and 13 Jbeta primers, the PCR was carried out. Sequenced by immunoSEQ multiplex PCR; TCRdb stores in-frame clones only, minus some. The table shows about 87,000 clones, with around 8% occurring only once. The chain carries TRBV7-9 and TRBJ2-1; the D is unclear. The material sequenced was PBMCs. The origin of this receptor is a man in his forties or fifties in good health and CMV-seronegative. CDR3 nucleotide sequence: TGTGCCAGCAGCTTACTAGAGTCCACAAACAATGAGCAGTTCTTC. It translates to CASSLLESTNNEQFF. Drawing the rest from reference TRBV7-9 and TRBJ2-1, the complete variable domain is DTGVSQNPRHKITKRGQNVTFRCDPISEHNRLYWYRQTLGQGPEFLTYFQNEAQLEKSRLLSDRFSAERPKGSFSTLEIQRTEQGDSAMYLCASSLLESTNNEQFFGPGTRLTVL.